This T cell receptor beta chain was profiled in a study of T-cell reconstitution after alpha-beta-depleted transplantation in children. Notes on this clonotype: What it binds is unknown.

CDR1 and CDR2 from the germline V gene are MNHEY and SMNVEV (reference sequence). The CDR3 is 14 residues long. V trimming: 8 bases; J trimming: 3 bases; junction bases outside the gene matches: 2. The TCRbeta library incorporated unique molecular identifiers. MiXCR, run by TCRdb on the PCR reads, gives a single entry per CDR3 protein. This repertoire shows almost 250,000 distinct CDR3 sequences, roughly 23% found once; its top ten account for approximately 2.5%. Study observations and caveats: T-cell counts and diversity at one year post-transplant came mainly from newly produced T cells. Surviving recipient T cells and intrathymic progenitors accounted for some patients' high TCRbeta diversity at day 60. Approximately two months post-transplant, alpha-beta T cells reportedly originated from several hundred expanded graft clones.

The origin of this receptor is a girl between 2 and 10 years old with Fanconi anemia, due to receive a stem cell transplant. This chain uses TRBV27 with TRBJ2-7, with 15 bases identical to TRBD2. The sequencing used PBMCs, collected before TCRalphabeta/CD19-depleted stem cell transplant. CDR3 bases: TGTGCCAGCGGACTAGCGGGAGGGTTCTACGAGCAGTACTTC. This encodes CASGLAGGFYEQYF.